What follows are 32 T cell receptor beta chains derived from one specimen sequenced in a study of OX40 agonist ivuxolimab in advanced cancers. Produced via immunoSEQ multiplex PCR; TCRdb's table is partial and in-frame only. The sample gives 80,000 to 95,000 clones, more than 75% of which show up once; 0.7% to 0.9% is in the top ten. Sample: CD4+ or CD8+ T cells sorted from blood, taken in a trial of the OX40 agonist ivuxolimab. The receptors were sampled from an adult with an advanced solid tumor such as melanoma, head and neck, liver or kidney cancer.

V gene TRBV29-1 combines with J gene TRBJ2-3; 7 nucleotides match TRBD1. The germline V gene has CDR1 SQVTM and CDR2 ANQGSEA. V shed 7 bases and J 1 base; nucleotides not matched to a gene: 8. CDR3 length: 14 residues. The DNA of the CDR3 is TGCAGCGCCTACGGGACAGCTGGCACAGATACGCAGTATTTT. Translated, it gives CSAYGTAGTDTQYF.

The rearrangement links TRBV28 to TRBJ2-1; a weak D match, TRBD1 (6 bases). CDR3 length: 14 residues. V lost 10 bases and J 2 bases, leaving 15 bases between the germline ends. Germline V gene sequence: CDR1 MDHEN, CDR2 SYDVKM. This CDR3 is CAIVDSTAYNEQFF. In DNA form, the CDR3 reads TGTGCCATAGTGGACAGCACTGCCTACAATGAGCAGTTCTTC.

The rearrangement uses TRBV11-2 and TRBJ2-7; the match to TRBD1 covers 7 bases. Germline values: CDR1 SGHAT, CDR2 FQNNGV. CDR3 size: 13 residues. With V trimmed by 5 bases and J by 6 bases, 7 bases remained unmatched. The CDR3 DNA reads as TGTGCCAGCAGCGCAGGGACAGATCTCGAGCAGTACTTC. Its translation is CASSAGTDLEQYF.

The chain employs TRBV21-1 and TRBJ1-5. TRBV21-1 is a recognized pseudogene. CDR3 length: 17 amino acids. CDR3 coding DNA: TGTGCCAGCAGCAAATTTCGGGCCAGCCTGGTTGTAAAGCCCCAGCATTTT. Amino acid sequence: CASSKFRASLVVKPQHF.

CDR3 sequence (DNA): TGTGCCTGGAGTGCTGGGGTGGATCAGCCCCAGCATTTT. It yields the protein CAWSAGVDQPQHF. V is TRBV30 and J is TRBJ1-5; D not resolved. This CDR3 comprises 13 residues. Germline values: CDR1 GTSNPN, CDR2 SVGIG (reference sequence). Trimming took off 1 base at V and 5 bases at J, with 9 bases between the two ends.

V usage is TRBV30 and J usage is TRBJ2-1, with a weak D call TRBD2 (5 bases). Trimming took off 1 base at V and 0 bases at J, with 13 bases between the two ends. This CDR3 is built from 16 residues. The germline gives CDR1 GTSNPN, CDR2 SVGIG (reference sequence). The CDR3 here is CAWSDAGSVSYNEQFF. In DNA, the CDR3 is TGTGCCTGGAGTGATGCGGGTTCTGTCTCCTACAATGAGCAGTTCTTC.

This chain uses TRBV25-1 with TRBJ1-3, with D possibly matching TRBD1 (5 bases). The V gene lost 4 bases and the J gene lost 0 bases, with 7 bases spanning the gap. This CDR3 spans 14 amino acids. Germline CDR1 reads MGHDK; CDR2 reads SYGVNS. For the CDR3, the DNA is TGTGCCAGCAGTGCTCAGGGCTCTGGAAACACCATATATTTT. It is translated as CASSAQGSGNTIYF.

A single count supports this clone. This CDR3 is CASSNGNSYEQYF. The CDR3 DNA sequence: TGTGCCAGTAGTAACGGAAACTCCTACGAGCAGTACTTC. The chain has TRBV19 and TRBJ2-7; D is unclear. This CDR3 is built from 13 residues. Trimming pared 4 bases from V and 0 bases from J, leaving 7 bases between. The germline V gene has CDR1 LNHDA and CDR2 SQIVND (reference sequence).

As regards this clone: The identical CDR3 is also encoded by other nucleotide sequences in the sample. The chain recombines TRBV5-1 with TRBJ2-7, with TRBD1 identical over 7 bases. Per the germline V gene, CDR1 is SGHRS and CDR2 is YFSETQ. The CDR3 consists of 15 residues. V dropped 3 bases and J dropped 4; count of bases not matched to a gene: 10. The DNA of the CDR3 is TGCGCCAGCAGCTCACGGACAGGCGCTTCGTACGAGCAGTACTTC. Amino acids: CASSSRTGASYEQYF.

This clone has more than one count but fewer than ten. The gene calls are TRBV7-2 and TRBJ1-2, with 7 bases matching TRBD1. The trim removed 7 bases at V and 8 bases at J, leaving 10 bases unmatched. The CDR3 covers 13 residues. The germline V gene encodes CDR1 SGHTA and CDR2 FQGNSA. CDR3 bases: TGTGCCAGCAACGACGGACAGGCGGGAGGCTACACCTTC. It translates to CASNDGQAGGYTF.

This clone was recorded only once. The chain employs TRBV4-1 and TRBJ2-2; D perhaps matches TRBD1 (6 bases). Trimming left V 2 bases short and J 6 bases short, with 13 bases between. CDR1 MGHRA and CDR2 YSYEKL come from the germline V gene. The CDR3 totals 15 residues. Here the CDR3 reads CASSQTGTGAGELFF. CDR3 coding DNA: TGCGCCAGCAGCCAAACAGGGACGGGCGCCGGGGAGCTGTTTTTT.

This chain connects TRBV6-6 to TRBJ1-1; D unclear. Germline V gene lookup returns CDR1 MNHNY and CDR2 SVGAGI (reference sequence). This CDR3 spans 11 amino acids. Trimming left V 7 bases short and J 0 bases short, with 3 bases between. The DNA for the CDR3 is TGTGCCAGCAAGTTGAACACTGAAGCTTTCTTT. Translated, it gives CASKLNTEAFF.

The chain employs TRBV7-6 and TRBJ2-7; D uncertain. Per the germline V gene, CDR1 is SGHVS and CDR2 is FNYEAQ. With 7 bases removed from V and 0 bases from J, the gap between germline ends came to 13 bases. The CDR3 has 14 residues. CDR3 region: CASTISQSSYEQYF. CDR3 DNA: TGTGCCAGCACCATCAGCCAATCCTCCTACGAGCAGTACTTC.

This CDR3 reads CASSPGFGDNSPLHF. The CDR3, as DNA: TGCGCCAGCAGCCCCGGGTTTGGGGATAATTCACCCCTCCACTTT. The V and J genes are TRBV4-3 and TRBJ1-6; D is unresolved. Germline assignment: CDR1 LGHNA and CDR2 YSLEER. V was clipped by 4 bases and J by 5 bases, with 12 bases between them. The CDR3 spans 15 residues.

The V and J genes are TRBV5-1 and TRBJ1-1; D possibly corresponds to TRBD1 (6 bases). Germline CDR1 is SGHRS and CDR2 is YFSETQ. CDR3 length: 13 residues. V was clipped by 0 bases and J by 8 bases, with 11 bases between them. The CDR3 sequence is CASSLDGQFEAFF. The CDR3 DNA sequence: TGCGCCAGCAGCTTGGACGGACAGTTCGAAGCTTTCTTT.

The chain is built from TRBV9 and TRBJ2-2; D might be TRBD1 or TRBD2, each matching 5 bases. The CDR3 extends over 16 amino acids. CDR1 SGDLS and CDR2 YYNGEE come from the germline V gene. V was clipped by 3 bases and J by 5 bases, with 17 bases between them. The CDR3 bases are TGTGCCAGCAGCGCCCCTGAGGGGCTTGGGACCGGGGAGCTGTTTTTT. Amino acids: CASSAPEGLGTGELFF.

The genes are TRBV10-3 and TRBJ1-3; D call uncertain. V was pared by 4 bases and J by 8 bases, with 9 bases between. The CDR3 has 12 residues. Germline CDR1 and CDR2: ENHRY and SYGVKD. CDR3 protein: CAISGTGDTIYF. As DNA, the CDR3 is TGTGCCATCAGTGGAACCGGGGACACCATATATTTT.

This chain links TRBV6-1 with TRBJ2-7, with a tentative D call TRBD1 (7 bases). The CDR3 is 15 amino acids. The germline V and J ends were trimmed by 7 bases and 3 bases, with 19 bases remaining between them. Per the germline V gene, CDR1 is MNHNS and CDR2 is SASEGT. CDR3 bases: TGTGCCAGCAAGTTATCGGAGGGACAGTTCTACGAGCAGTACTTC. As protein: CASKLSEGQFYEQYF.

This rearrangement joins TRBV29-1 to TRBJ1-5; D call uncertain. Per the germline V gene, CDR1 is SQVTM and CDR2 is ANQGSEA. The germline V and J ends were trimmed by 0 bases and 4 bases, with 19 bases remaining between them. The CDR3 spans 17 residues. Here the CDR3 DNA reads TGCAGCGTTGAAGATAGTCTCAAGGGCCCGCCTAATCAGCCCCAGCATTTT. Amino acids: CSVEDSLKGPPNQPQHF. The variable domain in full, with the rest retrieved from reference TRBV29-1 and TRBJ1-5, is SAVISQKPSRDICQRGTSLTIQCQVDSQVTMMFWYRQQPGQSLTLIATANQGSEATYESGFVIDKFPISRPNLTFSTLTVSNMSPEDSSIYLCSVEDSLKGPPNQPQHFGDGTRLSIL.

DNA of the CDR3: TGTGCCAGTAGGAACAGGGGCGACTCCTATAATTCACCCCTCCACTTT. This gives the protein CASRNRGDSYNSPLHF. The rearrangement joins TRBV19 to TRBJ1-6; TRBD1 matches 7 bases. CDR1 LNHDA and CDR2 SQIVND come from the germline V gene (reference sequence). V was clipped by 6 bases and J by 0 bases; unmatched bases: 5. This CDR3 has 16 amino acids.

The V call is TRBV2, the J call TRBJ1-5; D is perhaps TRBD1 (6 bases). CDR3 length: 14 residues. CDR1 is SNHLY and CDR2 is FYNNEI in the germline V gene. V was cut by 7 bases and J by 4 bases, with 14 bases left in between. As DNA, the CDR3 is TGTGCCAGCAACGCAGGGGTTGGGAATCAGCCCCAGCATTTT. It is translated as CASNAGVGNQPQHF.

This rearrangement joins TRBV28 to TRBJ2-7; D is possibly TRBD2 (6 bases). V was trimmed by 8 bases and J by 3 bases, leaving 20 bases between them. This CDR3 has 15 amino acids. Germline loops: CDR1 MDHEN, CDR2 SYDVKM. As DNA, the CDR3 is TGTGCCAGCCTGATGTGGCGTCAGGGAGGCTACGAGCAGTACTTC. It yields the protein CASLMWRQGGYEQYF.

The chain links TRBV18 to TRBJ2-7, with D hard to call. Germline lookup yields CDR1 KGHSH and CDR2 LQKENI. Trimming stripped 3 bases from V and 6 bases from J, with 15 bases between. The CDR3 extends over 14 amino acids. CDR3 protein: CASSPRPPPIEQYF. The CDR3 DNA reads TGTGCCAGCTCACCTCGGCCCCCACCCATCGAGCAGTACTTC.

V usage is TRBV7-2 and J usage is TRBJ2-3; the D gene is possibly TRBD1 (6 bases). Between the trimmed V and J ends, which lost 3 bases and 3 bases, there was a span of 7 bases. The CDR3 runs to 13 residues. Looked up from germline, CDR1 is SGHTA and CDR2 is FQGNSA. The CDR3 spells CASSFTGTDTQYF. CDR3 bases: TGTGCCAGCAGCTTTACAGGGACAGATACGCAGTATTTT.

CDR3 in amino acids: CASRAAPGRPSTDTQYF. The CDR3 region has the DNA TGTGCCAGCAGGGCGGCCCCGGGACGTCCTAGCACAGATACGCAGTATTTT. The chain combines TRBV27 with TRBJ2-3; D tentatively reads TRBD1 or TRBD2 (5 bases each). Germline V gene lookup returns CDR1 MNHEY and CDR2 SMNVEV (reference sequence). The CDR3 runs 17 residues. Trimming cost V 6 bases and J 0 bases, with 19 bases left between them.

CDR3 residues: CASSSSGGALNEQFF. DNA for the CDR3: TGCGCCAGCAGCAGTAGCGGGGGGGCACTCAATGAGCAGTTCTTC. V usage is TRBV5-1 and J usage is TRBJ2-1, with 11 bases matching TRBD2. J lost 6 bases, V lost 4 bases, and 6 bases had no gene match. Germline values: CDR1 SGHRS, CDR2 YFSETQ. The length of the CDR3 is 15 residues.

The CDR3 spells CASSLALANTEAFF. The DNA of the CDR3 is TGTGCCAGCAGCTTAGCGTTGGCTAACACTGAAGCTTTCTTT. This chain connects TRBV7-2 to TRBJ1-1; D unresolved. The CDR3 has 14 residues. CDR1 is SGHTA, CDR2 FQGNSA, per germline. With 0 bases removed from V and 2 bases from J, the gap between germline ends came to 7 bases.

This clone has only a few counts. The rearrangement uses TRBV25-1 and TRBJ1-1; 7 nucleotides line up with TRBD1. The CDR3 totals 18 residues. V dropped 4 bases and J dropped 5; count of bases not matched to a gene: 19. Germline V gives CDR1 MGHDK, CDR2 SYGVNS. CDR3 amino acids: CASSGLGQEGVVRTEAFF. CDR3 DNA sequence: TGTGCCAGCAGTGGGTTAGGACAGGAGGGTGTAGTTCGGACTGAAGCTTTCTTT.

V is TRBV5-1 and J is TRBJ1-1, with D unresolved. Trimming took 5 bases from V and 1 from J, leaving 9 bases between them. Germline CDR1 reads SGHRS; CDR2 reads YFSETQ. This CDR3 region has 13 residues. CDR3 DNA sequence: TGCGCCAGCAGTAACAGACCGAACACTGAAGCTTTCTTT. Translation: CASSNRPNTEAFF.

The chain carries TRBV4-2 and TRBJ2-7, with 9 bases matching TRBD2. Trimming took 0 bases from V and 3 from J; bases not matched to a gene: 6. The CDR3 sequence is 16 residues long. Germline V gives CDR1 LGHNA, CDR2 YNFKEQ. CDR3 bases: TGTGCCAGCAGCCAAGATCGACTAGCGGCAAACTACGAGCAGTACTTC. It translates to CASSQDRLAANYEQYF.

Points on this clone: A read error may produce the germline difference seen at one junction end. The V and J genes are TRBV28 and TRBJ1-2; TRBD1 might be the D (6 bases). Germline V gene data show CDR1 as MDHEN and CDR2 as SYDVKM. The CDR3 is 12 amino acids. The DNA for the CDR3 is TGTGTCAGCAGTCAGGGGCACTATGGCTACACCTTC. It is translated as CVSSQGHYGYTF.

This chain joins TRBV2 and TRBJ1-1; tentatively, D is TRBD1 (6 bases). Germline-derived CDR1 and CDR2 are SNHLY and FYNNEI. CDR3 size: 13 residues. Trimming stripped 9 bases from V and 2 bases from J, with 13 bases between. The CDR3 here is CARAGTFNTEAFF. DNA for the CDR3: TGTGCCAGAGCCGGGACATTCAACACTGAAGCTTTCTTT.